The rows below give T cell receptor beta chains drawn from one sample of a study of molecular identifiers for immune sequencing clone quantification. TCRdb reprocessed the PCR reads with MiXCR, giving one entry per CDR3 protein. The profile shows approximately 500,000 distinct CDR3 sequences, about a quarter of them singletons. Sequenced sample: naive CD8+ T cells from blood, with Jurkat cell RNA spiked in. The origin of the receptors is a human donor in good health. Some libraries in this study had Jurkat cell RNA spiked in. Both conserved end residues are part of each CDR3. A D gene is named only where the DNA matches it firmly. A clone size is listed for some rows: how often the clone was seen (once, few, many), or a class if it is expanded.

CDR3 protein,CDR3 DNA,V gene,clone size,J gene,D gene,CDR3 length
CASSYQGATSADTQYF,TGTGCCAGCAGCTATCAGGGCGCAACTAGCGCAGATACGCAGTATTTT,TRBV27,once,TRBJ2-3,TRBD2,16
CASSAGTGGYTEAFF,TGCGCCAGCAGCGCCGGGACAGGGGGCTATACTGAAGCTTTCTTT,TRBV5-1,many,TRBJ1-1,TRBD1,15
CASVGQSNQPQHF,TGTGCCAGCGTCGGACAGAGCAATCAGCCCCAGCATTTT,TRBV12-3/TRBV12-4,few,TRBJ1-5,.,13
CASSSPGITGANVLTF,TGTGCCAGCAGCAGCCCAGGGATCACTGGGGCCAACGTCCTGACTTTC,TRBV28,.,TRBJ2-6,.,16
CASSQDVGQGYNEQFF,TGCGCCAGCAGCCAAGATGTAGGACAGGGTTACAATGAGCAGTTCTTC,TRBV4-3,few,TRBJ2-1,TRBD1,16
CSASRTSGGTDTQYF,TGCAGTGCTTCCCGGACTAGCGGGGGGACAGATACGCAGTATTTT,TRBV20-1,many,TRBJ2-3,TRBD2,15
CASSKTTSGRSYEQYF,TGTGCCAGCAGTAAAACAACTAGCGGCCGGTCCTACGAGCAGTACTTC,TRBV6-6,many,TRBJ2-7,TRBD2,16
CASRPSSSYEQYF,TGTGCCAGCAGACCGTCCAGCTCCTACGAGCAGTACTTC,TRBV7-9,few,TRBJ2-7,.,13
CASSPGTGLETQYF,TGCGCCAGCAGCCCAGGAACAGGGTTGGAGACCCAGTACTTC,TRBV5-1,many,TRBJ2-5,.,14
CASSQGFGTKAYEQYF,TGCGCCAGCAGCCAAGGATTCGGGACAAAGGCCTACGAGCAGTACTTC,TRBV4-3,.,TRBJ2-7,.,16
CASSLVGPSGNYEQYF,TGTGCCAGCAGTTTAGTAGGCCCTAGCGGGAACTACGAGCAGTACTTC,TRBV27,few,TRBJ2-7,TRBD2,16
CASSPPPAKNIQYF,TGTGCCAGCAGTCCACCTCCGGCCAAAAACATTCAGTACTTC,TRBV12-3/TRBV12-4,many,TRBJ2-4,.,14
CASRQDTSNTEAFF,TGTGCCAGCAGACAGGACACATCGAACACTGAAGCTTTCTTT,TRBV14,.,TRBJ1-1,.,14
CASSIPTSGQETQYF,TGTGCCAGCAGCATACCGACTAGCGGCCAAGAGACCCAGTACTTC,TRBV7-2,few,TRBJ2-5,TRBD2,15
CASTTGTSIRTDTQYF,TGTGCCAGCACCACCGGGACCTCGATACGCACAGATACGCAGTATTTT,TRBV27,few,TRBJ2-3,.,16
CASSLVAGPSYEQYF,TGTGCCAGCAGTTTAGTTGCGGGACCTTCCTACGAGCAGTACTTC,TRBV12-3/TRBV12-4,many,TRBJ2-7,.,15
CASGQGVVTEAFF,TGTGCCAGTGGCCAGGGGGTCGTCACTGAAGCTTTCTTT,TRBV19,few,TRBJ1-1,TRBD1,13
CASSLMMGDTEAFF,TGTGCCAGCAGTTTAATGATGGGGGATACTGAAGCTTTCTTT,TRBV12-3/TRBV12-4,few,TRBJ1-1,.,14
CASSELGASTEAFF,TGTGCCAGCAGTGAGCTGGGGGCAAGCACTGAAGCTTTCTTT,TRBV28,many,TRBJ1-1,.,14
CASSPGSRQETLYF,TGTGCCAGCTCACCTGGATCCCGGCAGGAGACCCTGTACTTC,TRBV18,.,TRBJ2-5,.,14
CASSEAIRPGNTIYF,TGTGCCAGCAGTGAAGCCATCAGGCCTGGAAACACCATATATTTT,TRBV6-1,.,TRBJ1-3,.,15
CASSLVLGQVDEQYF,TGTGCCAGCAGCTTAGTCCTGGGACAGGTCGACGAGCAGTACTTC,TRBV7-9,few,TRBJ2-7,TRBD1,15
CASSIDLGQGSTGELFF,TGTGCCAGTAGTATAGATCTGGGACAGGGAAGCACCGGGGAGCTGTTTTTT,TRBV19,.,TRBJ2-2,TRBD1,17
CSVEDSGLANGGYEQYF,TGCAGCGTTGAAGACTCGGGACTAGCAAACGGGGGGTACGAGCAGTACTTC,TRBV29-1,few,TRBJ2-7,TRBD2,17
CSASRGDDYDYTF,TGCAGTGCTAGTCGAGGGGATGACTATGACTACACCTTC,TRBV20-1,few,TRBJ1-2,.,13
CSAPSVSGTDTQYF,TGCAGTGCCCCCTCGGTTAGCGGTACAGATACGCAGTATTTT,TRBV20-1,few,TRBJ2-3,.,14
CASGFLAGGLGDTQYF,TGTGCTAGTGGTTTCCTTGCGGGGGGGCTTGGTGATACGCAGTATTTT,TRBV12-5,many,TRBJ2-3,TRBD2,16
CAGSSGTGETQCF,TGCGCCGGCAGCTCCGGGACGGGGGAGACCCAGTGCTTC,TRBV5-1,.,TRBJ2-5,.,13
CSARRRGDYGYTF,TGCAGTGCTAGGCGGAGGGGGGACTATGGCTACACCTTC,TRBV20-1,once,TRBJ1-2,.,13